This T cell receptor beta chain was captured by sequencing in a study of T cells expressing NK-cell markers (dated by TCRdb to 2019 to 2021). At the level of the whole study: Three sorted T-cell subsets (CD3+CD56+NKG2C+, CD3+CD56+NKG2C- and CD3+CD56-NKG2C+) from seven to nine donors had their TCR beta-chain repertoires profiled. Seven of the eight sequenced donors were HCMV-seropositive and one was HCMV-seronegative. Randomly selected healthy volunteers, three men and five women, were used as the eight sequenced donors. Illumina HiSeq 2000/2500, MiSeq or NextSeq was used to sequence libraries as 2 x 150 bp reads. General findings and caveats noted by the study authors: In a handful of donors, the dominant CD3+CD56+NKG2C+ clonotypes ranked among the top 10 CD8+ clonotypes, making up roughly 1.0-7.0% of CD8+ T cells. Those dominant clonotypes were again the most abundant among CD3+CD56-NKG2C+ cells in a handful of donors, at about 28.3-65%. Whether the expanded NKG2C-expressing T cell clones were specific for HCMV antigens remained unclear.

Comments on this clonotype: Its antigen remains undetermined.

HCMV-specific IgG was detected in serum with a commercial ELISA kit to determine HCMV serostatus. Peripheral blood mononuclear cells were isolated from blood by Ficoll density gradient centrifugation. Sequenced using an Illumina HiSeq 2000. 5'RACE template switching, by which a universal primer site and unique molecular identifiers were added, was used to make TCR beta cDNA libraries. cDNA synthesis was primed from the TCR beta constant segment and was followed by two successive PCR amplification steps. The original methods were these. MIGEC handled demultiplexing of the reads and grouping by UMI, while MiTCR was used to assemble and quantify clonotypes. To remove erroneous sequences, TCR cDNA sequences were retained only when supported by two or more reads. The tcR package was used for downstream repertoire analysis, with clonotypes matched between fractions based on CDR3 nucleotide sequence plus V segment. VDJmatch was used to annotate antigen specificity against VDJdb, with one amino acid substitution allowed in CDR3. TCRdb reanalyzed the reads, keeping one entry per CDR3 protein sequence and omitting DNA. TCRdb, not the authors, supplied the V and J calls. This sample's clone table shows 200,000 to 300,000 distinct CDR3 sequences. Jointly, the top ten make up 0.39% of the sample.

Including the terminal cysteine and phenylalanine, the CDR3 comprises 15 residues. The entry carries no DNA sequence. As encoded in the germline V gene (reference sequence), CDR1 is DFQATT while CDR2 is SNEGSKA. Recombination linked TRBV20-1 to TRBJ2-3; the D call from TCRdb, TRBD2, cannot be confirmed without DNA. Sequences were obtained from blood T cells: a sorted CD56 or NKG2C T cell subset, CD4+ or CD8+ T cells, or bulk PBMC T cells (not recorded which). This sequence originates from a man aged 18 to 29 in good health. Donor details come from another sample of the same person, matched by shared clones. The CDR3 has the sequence CSASHSAGTSDTQYF.